This T cell receptor beta chain was sequenced during a study of prognosis after radiotherapy for stage I lung cancer. Study background: Enrolled patients had stage I non-small cell lung cancer and entered the cohort between early 2018 and 2019. Patients numbered around 13 men and more than five women, aged roughly 53 to 95 with a median of around 76 years.

With two-round multiplex PCR, TCR beta CDR3 sequences were amplified from genomic DNA. The first PCR round targeted every TRBV and TRBJ gene with specific primers. TCRdb independently ran MiXCR on the multiplex PCR reads; one entry per CDR3 protein. The sample includes around 20,000 distinct CDR3 sequences, roughly 55% of them seen just once. The authors drew approximately 6 milliliters of peripheral blood at each of two time points. This clonotype appeared many times. Material: PBMCs, obtained before or after stereotactic body radiation therapy (not recorded which). This clonotype was obtained from a donor aged 50 or older with non-small cell lung cancer.

The CDR3 loop is CSAVDTAANYGYTF. The DNA of the CDR3 is TGCAGTGCTGTCGACACTGCAGCTAACTATGGCTACACCTTC. The J gene is TRBJ1-2, the V gene TRBV20-1; the D is unclear. CDR1 is DFQATT and CDR2 is SNEGSKA in the germline V gene (reference sequence). This CDR3 is built from 14 residues. Trimming left V 5 bases short and J 0 bases short, with 13 bases between.